The present TCR beta chain was sequenced within a study of radiation and T cells in renal cell carcinoma. Indicated time point: blood 4 weeks post-SBRT, at nephrectomy. The treatment: 15 Gy SBRT to primary tumor, nephrectomy 4 weeks later. Nephrectomy followed 15 Gy stereotactic body radiation by 4 weeks. This renal cell carcinoma was of the clear cell type. Using immunoSEQ multiplex PCR, the repertoire was profiled, and TCRdb retains in-frame clones only, with some absent. The sample has some 30,000 clones, 65% to 85% seen once. The V gene's germline CDR1 is MNHEY and CDR2 SMNVEV (reference sequence). Trimming at V came to 0 bases and at J to 1 base, leaving 2 bases not matched to a gene. This CDR3 spans 16 amino acids. Regarding this clone: Its target is unknown.

Findings of the study overall: From baseline, blood top tumor clonotypes peaked at 2 weeks post-radiation.

The specimen comprised blood, sampled from a patient whose treatment included radiotherapy and nephrectomy. The gene calls are TRBV27 and TRBJ2-2; 7 nucleotides align to TRBD1. The TCR was taken from a man between 60 and 75 years old with renal cell carcinoma. CDR3 region: CASSLSGQLNTGELFF. The CDR3 coding sequence is TGTGCCAGCAGTTTATCGGGACAGCTGAACACCGGGGAGCTGTTTTTT.